Sequencing of this T cell receptor beta chain was carried out in a study of blood T cells in healthy people across ages. Primed by a sample-barcoded 5' primer and a J-beta primer mix, a second PCR proceeded for 7 to 11 cycles. TCRdb itself ran the 5' RACE reads through MiXCR, one entry per CDR3 protein. The repertoire holds 850,000 to 950,000 distinct CDR3 sequences, around 26% seen once, with around a sixth in the top ten. This clonotype was detected ten times or more. The germline V gene encodes CDR1 SEHNR and CDR2 FQNEAQ (reference sequence). This CDR3 is built from 16 residues. V shed 4 bases, J shed 2 bases, and the junction held 6 bases outside the gene matches.

This TCR came from a woman older than 75 in good health. The material sequenced was blood. This chain uses TRBV7-9 with TRBJ1-2, with TRBD1 matching 11 bases. This CDR3 is CASSWTGGVGNYGYTF. CDR3 DNA: TGTGCCAGCAGCTGGACAGGGGGCGTTGGGAACTATGGCTACACCTTC.